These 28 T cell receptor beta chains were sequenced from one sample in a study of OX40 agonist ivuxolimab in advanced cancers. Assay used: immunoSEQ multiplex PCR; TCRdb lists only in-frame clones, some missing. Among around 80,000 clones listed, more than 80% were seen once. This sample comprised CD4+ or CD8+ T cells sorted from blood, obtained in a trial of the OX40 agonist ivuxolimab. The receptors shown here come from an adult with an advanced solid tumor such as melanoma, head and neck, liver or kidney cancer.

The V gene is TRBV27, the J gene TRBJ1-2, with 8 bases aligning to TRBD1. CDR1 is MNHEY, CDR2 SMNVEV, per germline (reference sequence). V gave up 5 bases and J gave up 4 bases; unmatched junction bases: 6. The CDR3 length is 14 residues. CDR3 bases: TGTGCCAGCAGTCTTCAGGGGGCTGGCTATGGCTACACCTTC. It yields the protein CASSLQGAGYGYTF.

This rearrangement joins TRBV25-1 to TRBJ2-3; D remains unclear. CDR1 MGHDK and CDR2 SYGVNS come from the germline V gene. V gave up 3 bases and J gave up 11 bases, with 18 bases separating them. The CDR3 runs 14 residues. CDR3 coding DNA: TGTGCCAGCAGTGACCCCCTAGGCTCCCCCGGGCAGTATTTT. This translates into CASSDPLGSPGQYF. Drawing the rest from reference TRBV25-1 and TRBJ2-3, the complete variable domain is EADIYQTPRYLVIGTGKKITLECSQTMGHDKMYWYQQDPGMELHLIHYSYGVNSTEKGDLSSESTVSRIRTEHFPLTLESARPSHTSQYLCASSDPLGSPGQYFGPGTRLTVL.

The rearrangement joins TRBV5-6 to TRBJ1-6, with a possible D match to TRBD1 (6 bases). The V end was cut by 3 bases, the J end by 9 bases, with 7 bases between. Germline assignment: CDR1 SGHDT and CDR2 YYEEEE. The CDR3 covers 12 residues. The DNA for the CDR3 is TGTGCCAGCAGCTCAGGGGTTTCACCCCTCCACTTT. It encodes CASSSGVSPLHF.

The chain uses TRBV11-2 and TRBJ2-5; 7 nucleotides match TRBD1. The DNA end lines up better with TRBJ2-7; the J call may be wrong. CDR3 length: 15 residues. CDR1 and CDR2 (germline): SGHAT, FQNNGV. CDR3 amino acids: CASSLIRGRGIEQYF. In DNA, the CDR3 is TGTGCCAGCAGCTTAATACGGGGCAGGGGGATCGAGCAGTACTTC.

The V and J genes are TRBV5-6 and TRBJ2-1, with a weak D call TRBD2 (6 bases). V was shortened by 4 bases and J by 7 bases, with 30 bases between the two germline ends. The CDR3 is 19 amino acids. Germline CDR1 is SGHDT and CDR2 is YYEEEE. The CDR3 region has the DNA TGTGCCAGCAGCGAACCACTAAGACTAGAGCGTGGACGTGGAAATGAGCAGTTCTTC. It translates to CASSEPLRLERGRGNEQFF.

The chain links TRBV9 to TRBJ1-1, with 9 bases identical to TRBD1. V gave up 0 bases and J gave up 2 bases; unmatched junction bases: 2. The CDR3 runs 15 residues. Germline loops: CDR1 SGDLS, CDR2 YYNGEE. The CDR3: CASSVVGQGNTEAFF. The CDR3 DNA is TGTGCCAGCAGCGTAGTGGGACAGGGTAACACTGAAGCTTTCTTT.

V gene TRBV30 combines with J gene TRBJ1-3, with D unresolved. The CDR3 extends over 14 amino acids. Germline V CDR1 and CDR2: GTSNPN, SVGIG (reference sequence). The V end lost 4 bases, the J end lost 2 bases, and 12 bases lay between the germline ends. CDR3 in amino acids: CAWNVGVTGNTIYF. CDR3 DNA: TGTGCCTGGAACGTCGGGGTTACTGGAAACACCATATATTTT.

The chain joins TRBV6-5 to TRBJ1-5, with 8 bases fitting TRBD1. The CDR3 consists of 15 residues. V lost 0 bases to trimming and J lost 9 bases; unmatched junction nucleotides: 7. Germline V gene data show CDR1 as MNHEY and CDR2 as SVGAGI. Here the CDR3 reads CASSYSATGVGPQHF. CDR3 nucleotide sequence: TGTGCCAGCAGTTACTCAGCGACAGGGGTTGGGCCCCAGCATTTT.

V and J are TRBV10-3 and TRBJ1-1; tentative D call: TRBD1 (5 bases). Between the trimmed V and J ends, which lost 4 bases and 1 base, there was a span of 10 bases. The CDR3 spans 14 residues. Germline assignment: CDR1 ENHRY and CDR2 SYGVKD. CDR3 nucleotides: TGTGCCATCAGTGGGGGGGAACCGAACACTGAAGCTTTCTTT. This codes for CAISGGEPNTEAFF.

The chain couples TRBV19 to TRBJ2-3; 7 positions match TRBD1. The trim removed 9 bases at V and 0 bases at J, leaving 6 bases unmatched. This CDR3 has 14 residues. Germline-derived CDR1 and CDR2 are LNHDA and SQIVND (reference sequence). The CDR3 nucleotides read TGTGCCAGCCTTGACAGGGCGAGCACAGATACGCAGTATTTT. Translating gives CASLDRASTDTQYF.

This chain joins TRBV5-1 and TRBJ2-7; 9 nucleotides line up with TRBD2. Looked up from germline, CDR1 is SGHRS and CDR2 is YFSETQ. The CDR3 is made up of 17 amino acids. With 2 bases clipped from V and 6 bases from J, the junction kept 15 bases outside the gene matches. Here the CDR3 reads CASSLGLSSGGGSEQYF. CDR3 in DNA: TGCGCCAGCAGCTTAGGACTCAGTAGCGGGGGAGGATCCGAGCAGTACTTC.

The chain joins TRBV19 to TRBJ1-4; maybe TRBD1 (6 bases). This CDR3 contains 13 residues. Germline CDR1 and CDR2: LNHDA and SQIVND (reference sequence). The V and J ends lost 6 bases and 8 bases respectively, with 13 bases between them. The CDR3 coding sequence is TGTGCCAGTAGCGGGGACATTGGAGAAAAACTGTTTTTT. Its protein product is CASSGDIGEKLFF.

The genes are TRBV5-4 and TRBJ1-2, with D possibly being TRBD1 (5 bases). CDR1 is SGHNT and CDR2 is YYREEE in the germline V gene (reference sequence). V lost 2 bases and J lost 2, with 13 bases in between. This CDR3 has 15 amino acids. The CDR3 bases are TGTGCCAGCAGCTTAGGCGGGGACGGCAACTATGGCTACACCTTC. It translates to CASSLGGDGNYGYTF. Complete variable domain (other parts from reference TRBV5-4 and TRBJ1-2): ETGVTQSPTHLIKTRGQQVTLRCSSQSGHNTVSWYQQALGQGPQFIFQYYREEENGRGNFPPRFSGLQFPNYSSELNVNALELDDSALYLCASSLGGDGNYGYTFGSGTRLTVV.

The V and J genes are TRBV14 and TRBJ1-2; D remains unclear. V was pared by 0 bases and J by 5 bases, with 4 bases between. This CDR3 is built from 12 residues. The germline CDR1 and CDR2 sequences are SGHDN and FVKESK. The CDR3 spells CASSQDQYGYTF. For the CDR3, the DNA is TGTGCCAGCAGCCAAGATCAGTATGGCTACACCTTC.

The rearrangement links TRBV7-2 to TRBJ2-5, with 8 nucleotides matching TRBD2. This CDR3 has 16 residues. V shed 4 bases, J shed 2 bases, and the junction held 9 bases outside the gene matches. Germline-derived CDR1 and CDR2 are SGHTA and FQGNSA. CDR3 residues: CASSSSSASGQETQYF. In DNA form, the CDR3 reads TGTGCCAGCAGCTCCTCCTCGGCTAGCGGGCAAGAGACCCAGTACTTC.

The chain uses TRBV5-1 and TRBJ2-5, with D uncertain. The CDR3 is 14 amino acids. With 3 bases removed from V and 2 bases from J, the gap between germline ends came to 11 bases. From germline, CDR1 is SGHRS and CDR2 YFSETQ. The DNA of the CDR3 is TGCGCCAGCAGCTCTGGGTCTTCTCAAGAGACCCAGTACTTC. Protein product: CASSSGSSQETQYF.

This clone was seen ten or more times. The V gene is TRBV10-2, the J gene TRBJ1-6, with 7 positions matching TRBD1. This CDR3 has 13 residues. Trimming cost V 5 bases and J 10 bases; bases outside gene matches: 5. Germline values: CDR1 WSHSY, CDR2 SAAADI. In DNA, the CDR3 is TGCGCCAGCAGTCCCGACAGGGACTCACCCCTCCACTTT. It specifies CASSPDRDSPLHF.

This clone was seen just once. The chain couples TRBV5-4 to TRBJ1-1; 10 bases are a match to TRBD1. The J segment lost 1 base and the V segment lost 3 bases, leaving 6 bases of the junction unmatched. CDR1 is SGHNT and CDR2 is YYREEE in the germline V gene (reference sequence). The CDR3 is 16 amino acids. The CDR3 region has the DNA TGTGCCAGCAGCTCGGGACAGGGGAGGGGGAACACTGAAGCTTTCTTT. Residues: CASSSGQGRGNTEAFF.

The CDR3, as DNA: TGTGCCAGCAGTTTAATTTCCGGGGGGTCGCCTAACTATGGCTACACCTTC. It yields the protein CASSLISGGSPNYGYTF. J is TRBJ1-2 and V is TRBV28, with D perhaps matching TRBD1 (5 bases). The germline V and J ends were trimmed by 2 bases and 0 bases, with 16 bases remaining between them. Per the germline V gene, CDR1 is MDHEN and CDR2 is SYDVKM. CDR3 length: 17 residues.

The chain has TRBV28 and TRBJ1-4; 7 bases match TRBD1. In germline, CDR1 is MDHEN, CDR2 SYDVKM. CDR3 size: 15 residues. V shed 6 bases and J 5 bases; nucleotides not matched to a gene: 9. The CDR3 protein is CASSRAGTVNEKLFF. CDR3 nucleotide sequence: TGTGCCAGCAGCCGCGCCGGGACAGTGAATGAAAAACTGTTTTTT.

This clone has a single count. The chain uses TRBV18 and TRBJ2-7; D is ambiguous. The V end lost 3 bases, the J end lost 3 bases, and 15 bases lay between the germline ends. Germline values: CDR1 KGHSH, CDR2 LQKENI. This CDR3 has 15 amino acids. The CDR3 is CASSPAVALNYEQYF. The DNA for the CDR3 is TGTGCCAGCTCACCTGCGGTGGCCTTAAACTACGAGCAGTACTTC.

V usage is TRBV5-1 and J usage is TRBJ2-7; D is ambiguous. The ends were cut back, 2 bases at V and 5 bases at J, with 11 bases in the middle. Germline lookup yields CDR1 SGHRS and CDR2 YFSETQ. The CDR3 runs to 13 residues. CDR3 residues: CASSLSGKDEQYF. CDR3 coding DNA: TGCGCCAGCAGCTTATCGGGTAAAGACGAGCAGTACTTC.

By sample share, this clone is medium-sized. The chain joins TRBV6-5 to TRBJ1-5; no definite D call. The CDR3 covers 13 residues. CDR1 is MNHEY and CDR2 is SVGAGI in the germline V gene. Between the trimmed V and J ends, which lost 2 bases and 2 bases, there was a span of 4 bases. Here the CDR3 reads CASSYRRNQPQHF. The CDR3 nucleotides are TGTGCCAGCAGTTACAGACGCAATCAGCCCCAGCATTTT.

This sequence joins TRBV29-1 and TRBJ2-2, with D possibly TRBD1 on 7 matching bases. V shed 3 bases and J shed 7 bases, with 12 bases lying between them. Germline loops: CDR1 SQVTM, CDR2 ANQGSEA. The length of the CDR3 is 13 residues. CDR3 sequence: CSVERQGGGELFF. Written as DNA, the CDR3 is TGCAGCGTTGAGAGACAGGGAGGCGGGGAGCTGTTTTTT.

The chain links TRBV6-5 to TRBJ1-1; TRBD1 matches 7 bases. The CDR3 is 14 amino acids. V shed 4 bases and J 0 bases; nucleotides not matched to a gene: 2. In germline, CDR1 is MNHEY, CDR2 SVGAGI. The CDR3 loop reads CASSFRGMNTEAFF. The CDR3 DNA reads TGTGCCAGCAGTTTCAGGGGGATGAACACTGAAGCTTTCTTT.

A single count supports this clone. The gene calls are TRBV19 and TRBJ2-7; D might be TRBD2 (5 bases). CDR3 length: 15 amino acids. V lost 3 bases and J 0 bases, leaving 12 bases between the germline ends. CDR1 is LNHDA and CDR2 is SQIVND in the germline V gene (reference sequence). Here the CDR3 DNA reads TGTGCCAGTAGTATCACTAGTTTTAGCTCCTACGAGCAGTACTTC. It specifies CASSITSFSSYEQYF.

For the CDR3, the DNA is TGTGCCAGCGAAGGACTAGCCCAAGAGACCCAGTACTTC. It specifies CASEGLAQETQYF. The chain couples TRBV2 to TRBJ2-5, with TRBD2 matching over 8 bases. There are 13 residues in the CDR3. The trim removed 8 bases at V and 1 base at J, leaving 3 bases unmatched. The germline V gene encodes CDR1 SNHLY and CDR2 FYNNEI.

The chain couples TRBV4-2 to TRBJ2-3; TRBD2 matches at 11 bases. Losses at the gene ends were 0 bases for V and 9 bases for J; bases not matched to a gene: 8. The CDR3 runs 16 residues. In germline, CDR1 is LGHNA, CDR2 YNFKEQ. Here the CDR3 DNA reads TGTGCCAGCAGCCAAGATGCTCTAGCGGGGGGTCAAACGCAGTATTTT. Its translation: CASSQDALAGGQTQYF.